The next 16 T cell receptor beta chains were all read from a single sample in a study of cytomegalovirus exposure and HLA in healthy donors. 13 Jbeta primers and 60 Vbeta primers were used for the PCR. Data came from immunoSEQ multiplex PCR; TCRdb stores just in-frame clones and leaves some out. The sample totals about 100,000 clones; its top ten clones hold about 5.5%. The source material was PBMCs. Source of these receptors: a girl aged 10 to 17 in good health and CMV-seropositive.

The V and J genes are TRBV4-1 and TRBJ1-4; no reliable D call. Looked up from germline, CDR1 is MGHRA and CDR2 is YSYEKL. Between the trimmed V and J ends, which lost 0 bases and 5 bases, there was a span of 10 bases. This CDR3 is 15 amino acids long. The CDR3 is CASSQDVWLNEKLFF. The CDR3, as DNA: TGCGCCAGCAGCCAAGATGTGTGGCTGAATGAAAAACTGTTTTTT.

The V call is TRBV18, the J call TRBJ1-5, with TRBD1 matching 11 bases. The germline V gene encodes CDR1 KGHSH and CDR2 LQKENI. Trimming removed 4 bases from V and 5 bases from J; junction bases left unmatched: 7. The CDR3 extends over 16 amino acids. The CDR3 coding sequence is TGTGCCAGCTCACTGGCCGGGACAGGGGGGGATCAGCCCCAGCATTTT. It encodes CASSLAGTGGDQPQHF.

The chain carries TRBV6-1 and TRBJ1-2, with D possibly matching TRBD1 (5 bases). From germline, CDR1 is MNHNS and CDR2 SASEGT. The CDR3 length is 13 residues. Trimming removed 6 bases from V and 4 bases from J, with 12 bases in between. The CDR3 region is CASRGGPRYGYTF. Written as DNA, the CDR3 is TGTGCCAGCAGGGGGGGTCCTCGCTATGGCTACACCTTC.

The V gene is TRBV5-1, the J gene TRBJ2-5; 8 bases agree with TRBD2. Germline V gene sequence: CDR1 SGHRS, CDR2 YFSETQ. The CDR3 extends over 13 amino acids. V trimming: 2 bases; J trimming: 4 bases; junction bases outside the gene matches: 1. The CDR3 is CASSLGTRETQYF. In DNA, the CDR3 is TGCGCCAGCAGCTTAGGGACTAGAGAGACCCAGTACTTC.

The DNA of the CDR3 is TGTGCCAGCAGTACATCTAGCGGGGGGCTTCAGTACTTC. Its protein product is CASSTSSGGLQYF. This sequence joins TRBV6-1 and TRBJ2-7; 11 positions match TRBD2. Germline trimming cut 5 bases from V and 10 bases from J; bases unmatched to any gene: 7. This CDR3 is built from 13 residues. Germline V gene sequence: CDR1 MNHNS, CDR2 SASEGT.

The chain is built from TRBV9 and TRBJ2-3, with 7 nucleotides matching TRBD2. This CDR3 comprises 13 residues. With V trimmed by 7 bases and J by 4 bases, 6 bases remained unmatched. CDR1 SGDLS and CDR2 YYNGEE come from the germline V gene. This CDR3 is CASGRERADTQYF. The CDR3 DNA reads TGTGCCAGCGGGCGGGAGCGAGCAGATACGCAGTATTTT. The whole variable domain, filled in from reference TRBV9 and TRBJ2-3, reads DSGVTQTPKHLITATGQRVTLRCSPRSGDLSVYWYQQSLDQGLQFLIQYYNGEERAKGNILERFSAQQFPDLHSELNLSSLELGDSALYFCASGRERADTQYFGPGTRLTVL.

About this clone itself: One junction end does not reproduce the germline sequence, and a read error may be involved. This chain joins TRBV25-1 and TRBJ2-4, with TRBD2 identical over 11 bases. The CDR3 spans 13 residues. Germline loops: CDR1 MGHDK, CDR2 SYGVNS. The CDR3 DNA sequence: TGTGCCAGCAGTGGCTCAAGACTAGCGGGGCCCCTCTTC. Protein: CASSGSRLAGPLF.

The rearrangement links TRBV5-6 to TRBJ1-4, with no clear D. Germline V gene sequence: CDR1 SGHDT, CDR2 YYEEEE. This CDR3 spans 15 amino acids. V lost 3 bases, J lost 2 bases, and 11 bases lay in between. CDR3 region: CASSWRVDTNEKLFF. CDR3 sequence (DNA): TGTGCCAGCAGCTGGAGAGTTGATACTAATGAAAAACTGTTTTTT.

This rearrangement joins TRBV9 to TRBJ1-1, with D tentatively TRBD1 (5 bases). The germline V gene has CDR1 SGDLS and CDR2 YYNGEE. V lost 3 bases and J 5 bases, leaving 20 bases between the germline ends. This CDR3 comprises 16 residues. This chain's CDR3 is CASSGSAGSGKTEAFF. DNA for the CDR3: TGTGCCAGCAGCGGATCAGCAGGGTCCGGAAAAACTGAAGCTTTCTTT.

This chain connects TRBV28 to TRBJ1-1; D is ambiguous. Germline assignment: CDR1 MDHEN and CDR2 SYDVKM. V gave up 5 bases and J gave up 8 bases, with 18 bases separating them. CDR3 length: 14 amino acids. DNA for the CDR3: TGTGCCAGCAGTCCCGTGTTAGGCCCGGGGGAAGCTTTCTTT. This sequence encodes CASSPVLGPGEAFF.

The CDR3 sequence: CASSVIQGSEQFF. Written as DNA, the CDR3 is TGTGCCAGCAGCGTAATACAGGGAAGTGAGCAGTTCTTC. The genes are TRBV7-7 and TRBJ2-1; D might be TRBD1 (6 bases). The CDR3 is 13 amino acids. Germline CDR1 and CDR2: SSHAT and FNYEAQ (reference sequence). Trimming removed 5 bases at V and 9 bases at J, with 14 bases between.

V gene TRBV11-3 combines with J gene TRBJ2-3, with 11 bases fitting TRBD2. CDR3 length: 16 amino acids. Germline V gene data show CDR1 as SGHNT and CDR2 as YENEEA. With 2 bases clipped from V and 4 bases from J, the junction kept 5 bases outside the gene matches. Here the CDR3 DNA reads TGTGCCAGCAGCTTATCTCTAGCGGGGGGTCCAGATACGCAGTATTTT. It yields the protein CASSLSLAGGPDTQYF.

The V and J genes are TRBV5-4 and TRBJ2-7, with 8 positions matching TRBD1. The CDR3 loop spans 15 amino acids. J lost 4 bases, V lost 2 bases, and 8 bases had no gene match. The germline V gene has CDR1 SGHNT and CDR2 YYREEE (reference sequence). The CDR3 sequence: CASSFAGQGMYEQYF. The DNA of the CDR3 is TGTGCCAGCAGCTTCGCTGGACAGGGTATGTACGAGCAGTACTTC. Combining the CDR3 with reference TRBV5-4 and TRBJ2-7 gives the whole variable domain ETGVTQSPTHLIKTRGQQVTLRCSSQSGHNTVSWYQQALGQGPQFIFQYYREEENGRGNFPPRFSGLQFPNYSSELNVNALELDDSALYLCASSFAGQGMYEQYFGPGTRLTVT.

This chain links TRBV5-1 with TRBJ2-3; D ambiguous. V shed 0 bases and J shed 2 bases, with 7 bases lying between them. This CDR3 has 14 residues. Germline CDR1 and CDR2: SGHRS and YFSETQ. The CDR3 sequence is CASSLEPFTDTQYF. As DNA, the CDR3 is TGCGCCAGCAGCTTGGAGCCGTTCACAGATACGCAGTATTTT.

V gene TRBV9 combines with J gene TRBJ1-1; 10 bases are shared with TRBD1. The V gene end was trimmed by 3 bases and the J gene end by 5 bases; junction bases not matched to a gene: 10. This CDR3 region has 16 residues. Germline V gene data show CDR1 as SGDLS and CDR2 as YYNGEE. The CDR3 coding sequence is TGTGCCAGCAGCGCCGGGACAGGGGTGGGCGCTACTGAAGCTTTCTTT. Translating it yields CASSAGTGVGATEAFF.

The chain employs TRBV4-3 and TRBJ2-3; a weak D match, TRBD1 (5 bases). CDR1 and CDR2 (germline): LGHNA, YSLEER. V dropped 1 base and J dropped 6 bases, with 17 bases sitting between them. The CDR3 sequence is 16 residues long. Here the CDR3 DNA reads TGCGCCAGCAGCCAAGGAGAGGAAAGGGGAACGGATACGCAGTATTTT. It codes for CASSQGEERGTDTQYF.